The table lists the clone carrying this TCR beta chain with a few counts. The antigen is undetermined. PCR was performed a second time for about 7 to 11 cycles using a sample-barcoded 5' primer and a J-beta primer mix. Each cDNA molecule received a tag from a template-switch adaptor that had 12 random nucleotides. TCRdb reprocessed the 5' RACE reads via MiXCR and lists one record per CDR3 protein. The data hold about 1.6 million distinct CDR3 sequences, with 30% to 40% observed a single time. These data come from a study of blood T cells in healthy people across ages. Study information: About one barcoded beta molecule was captured per two T cells (by template switching). Points from the study as a whole: Unknown CMV status may confound age-related changes in expanded clones. TCR beta diversity, measured per million T cells, fell in a roughly linear way with age.

The TCR sequence derives from a woman under 40 in good health. The sequenced sample consisted of blood.

CDR3 in amino acids: CSARQNEQFF. Written as DNA, the CDR3 is TGCAGTGCTAGACAAAATGAGCAGTTCTTC. V usage is TRBV20-1 and J usage is TRBJ2-1, with unresolved D. V lost 2 bases and J 7 bases, leaving 3 bases between the germline ends. The CDR3 totals 10 residues. The germline V gene has CDR1 DFQATT and CDR2 SNEGSKA (reference sequence).